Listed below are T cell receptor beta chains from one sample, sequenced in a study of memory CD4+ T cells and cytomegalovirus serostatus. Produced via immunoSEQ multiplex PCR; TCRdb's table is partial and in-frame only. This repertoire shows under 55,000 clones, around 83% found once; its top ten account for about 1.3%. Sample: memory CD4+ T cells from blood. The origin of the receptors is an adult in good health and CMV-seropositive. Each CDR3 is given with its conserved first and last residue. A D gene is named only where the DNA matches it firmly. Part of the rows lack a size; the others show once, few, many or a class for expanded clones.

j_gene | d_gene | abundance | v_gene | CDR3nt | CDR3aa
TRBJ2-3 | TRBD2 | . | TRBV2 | TGTGCCAGCAGTCGCTCGGGGACTAGCGGGGGGGCTCCAGATACGCAGTATTTT | CASSRSGTSGGAPDTQYF
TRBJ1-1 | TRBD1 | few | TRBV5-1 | TGCGCCAGCAGCTGGGGACAGGGCAACACTGAAGCTTTCTTT | CASSWGQGNTEAFF
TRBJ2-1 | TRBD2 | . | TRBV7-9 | TGTGCCAGCAGCTTAGGACTAGCGATAAATGAGCAGTTCTTC | CASSLGLAINEQFF
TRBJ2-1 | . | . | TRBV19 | TGTGCCAGTAGTATTAGGGGCGCGTACAATGAGCAGTTCTTC | CASSIRGAYNEQFF
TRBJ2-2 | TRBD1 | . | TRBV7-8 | TGTGCCAGCAGGACGGACAGGGGTGGCGGGGAGCTGTTTTTT | CASRTDRGGGELFF
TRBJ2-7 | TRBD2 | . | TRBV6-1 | TGTGCCAGCAGTCAGCGGGAGGGCCCCTACGAGCAGTACTTC | CASSQREGPYEQYF
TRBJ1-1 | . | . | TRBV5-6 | TGTGCCAGCAGCTTGGAAGGGTTACCCACTGAAGCTTTCTTT | CASSLEGLPTEAFF
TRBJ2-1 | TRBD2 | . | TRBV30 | TGTGCCTGGACCTCCGGGGCGGGGGTCCCCCTTGAGCAGTTCTTC | CAWTSGAGVPLEQFF
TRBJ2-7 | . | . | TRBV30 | TGTGCCTGGAGTGGCCGGTCCGCCCGTAGCTCCTACGAGCAGTACTTC | CAWSGRSARSSYEQYF
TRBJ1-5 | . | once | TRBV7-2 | TGTGCCAGCAGTCCGTCGTTGGGCAATCAGCCCCAGCATTTT | CASSPSLGNQPQHF
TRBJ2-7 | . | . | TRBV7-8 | TGTGCCAGCAGCTTAAGCGGCCAAACCTACGAGCAGTACTTC | CASSLSGQTYEQYF
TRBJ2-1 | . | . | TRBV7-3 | TGTGCCAGCAGCTTAGGTGACGGAATCTCCTACAATGAGCAGTTCTTC | CASSLGDGISYNEQFF
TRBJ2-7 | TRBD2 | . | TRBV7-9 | TGTGCCAGCAGCCTGAGACTAGCGGGGGGCTCCTACGAGCAGTACTTC | CASSLRLAGGSYEQYF
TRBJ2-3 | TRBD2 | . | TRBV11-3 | TGTGCCAGCAGCGCTAGCGGGAGAGCTACAGATACGCAGTATTTT | CASSASGRATDTQYF
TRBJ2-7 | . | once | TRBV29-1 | TGCAGCGTTTCAACGGGAGCCTACGAGCAGTACTTC | CSVSTGAYEQYF
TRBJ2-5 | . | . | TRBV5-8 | TGTGCCAGCAGCTTGGACCAAGCTGTCGGGACCCAGTACTTC | CASSLDQAVGTQYF
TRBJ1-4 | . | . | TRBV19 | TGTGCCAGTAACGCTCATAATGAAAAACTGTTTTTT | CASNAHNEKLFF
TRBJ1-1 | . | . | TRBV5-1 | TGCGCCAGCAGCACACAGACAGGAGGTACTGAAGCTTTCTTT | CASSTQTGGTEAFF
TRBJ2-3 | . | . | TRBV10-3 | TGTGCCATCAGTGAAGAGGCCGCCGGGCCAGATACGCAGTATTTT | CAISEEAAGPDTQYF
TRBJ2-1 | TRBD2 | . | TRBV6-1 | TGTGCCAGCAGTGAATATAGACTAGCCTATGAGCAGTTCTTC | CASSEYRLAYEQFF
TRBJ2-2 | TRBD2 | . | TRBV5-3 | TGTGCCAGAAGCCGCCACCTGCGGGCTAGCGGGAGTGGGGAGCTGTTTTTT | CARSRHLRASGSGELFF
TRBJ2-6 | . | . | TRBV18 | TGTGCCAGCTCACCTACTTTTAGGGCGAACTCTGGGGCCAACGTCCTGACTTTC | CASSPTFRANSGANVLTF
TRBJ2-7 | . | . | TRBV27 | TGTGCCAGCAGTTCCCCCCTCCGGGTGTCTCAGAGCTCCTACGAGCAGTACTTC | CASSSPLRVSQSSYEQYF
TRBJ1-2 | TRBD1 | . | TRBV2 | TGTGCCAGCAGGGGCGGACAGGGCTATGGCTACACCTTC | CASRGGQGYGYTF
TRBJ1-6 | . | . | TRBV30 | TGTGCCTGGAGTGAAGGGACCTGGTGGTCACCCCTCCACTTT | CAWSEGTWWSPLHF
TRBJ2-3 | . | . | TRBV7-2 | TGTGCCAGCAGCTCCAAAGTCAGCGATACGCAGTATTTT | CASSSKVSDTQYF
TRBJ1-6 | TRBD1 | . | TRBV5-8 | TGTGCCAGCAGCTTTCCGACAGGGGGAAATTCACCCCTCCACTTT | CASSFPTGGNSPLHF
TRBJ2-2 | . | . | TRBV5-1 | TGCGCCAGCAGCTCGAAACCACCGGGATCAACCGGGGAGCTGTTTTTT | CASSSKPPGSTGELFF
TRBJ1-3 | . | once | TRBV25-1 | TGTGCCAGCGGGAACTCCAGAAACACCATATATTTT | CASGNSRNTIYF
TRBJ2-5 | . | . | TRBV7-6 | TGTGCCAGCAGCCCCCCGGGCAGAGGGGGACCCCAAGAGACCCAGTACTTC | CASSPPGRGGPQETQYF
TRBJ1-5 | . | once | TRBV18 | TGTGCCAGCTCACCACATAGCAATCAGCCCCAGCATTTT | CASSPHSNQPQHF
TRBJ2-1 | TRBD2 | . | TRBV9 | TGTGCCAGCAGCCACCGAGCGGGGGCCGCCTACAATGAGCAGTTCTTC | CASSHRAGAAYNEQFF
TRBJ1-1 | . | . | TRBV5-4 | TGTGCCAGCAGCTCGGAGCCCGGACGGGTGAACACTGAAGCTTTCTTT | CASSSEPGRVNTEAFF
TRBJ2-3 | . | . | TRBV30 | TGTGCCTGGGGCAGGGAGAACACAGATACGCAGTATTTT | CAWGRENTDTQYF
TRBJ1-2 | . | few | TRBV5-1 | TGCGCCAGCAGCCCCTATGTGACAGAGGCCTATGGCTACACCTTC | CASSPYVTEAYGYTF
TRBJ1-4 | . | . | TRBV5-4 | TGTGCCAGCAGCTTCGGAGTAACTAATGAAAAACTGTTTTTT | CASSFGVTNEKLFF
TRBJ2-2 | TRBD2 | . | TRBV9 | TGTGCCAGCAGCGTAGGAGCGGGAGGTAACACCGGGGAGCTGTTTTTT | CASSVGAGGNTGELFF
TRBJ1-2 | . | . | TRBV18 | TGTGCCAGCTCACCAGTTTTGGACACGCCGGTTACGAGGGGCTACACCTTC | CASSPVLDTPVTRGYTF
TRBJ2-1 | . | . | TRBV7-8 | TGTGCCAGCAGCTTAGTCCAGCTCAATGAGCAGTTCTTC | CASSLVQLNEQFF
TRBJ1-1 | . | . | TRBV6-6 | TGTGCCAGCCGAGGGAGAGGAAACACTGAAGCTTTCTTT | CASRGRGNTEAFF
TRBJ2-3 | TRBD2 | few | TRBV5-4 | TGTGCCAGCAGCTTGGCCCGGGGGGGGGCTGATACGCAGTATTTT | CASSLARGGADTQYF
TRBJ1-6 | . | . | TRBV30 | TGTGCCTGGAGTTCCGGGGGGAGGGATTCAGATTCACCCCTCCACTTT | CAWSSGGRDSDSPLHF
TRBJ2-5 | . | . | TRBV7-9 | TGTGCCAGCAGCTTAACAATTGGAGAGACCCAGTACTTC | CASSLTIGETQYF
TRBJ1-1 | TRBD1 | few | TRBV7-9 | TGTGCCAGCAGCTTGGTCCTTCTGGGACAGGAAGCTTTCTTT | CASSLVLLGQEAFF